This T cell receptor beta chain was found in a study of blood T cells in healthy people across ages (dated by TCRdb to the mid-2010s). Turning to the overall study: In model experiments, roughly one uniquely barcoded TCR beta cDNA molecule per two T cells was captured by template switching. The donors were divided into four age groups: young (average around 16 years), middle-aged (almost 40), aged (approximately 59) and long-lived (roughly 82). To avoid experimental bias, donors of different ages were distributed randomly across sequencing lanes. To track age-related changes in TCR beta repertoire diversity, the study relied on deep sequencing normalized with unique cDNA molecular identifiers. Using the same blood draw, the study looked at two additional independent replicas of 1 million unique cDNA reads for two donors, one aged 18 to 30 and the other aged 80 or older.

Broad study findings and their caveats: Because the CMV infection status of the donors was unknown, age-related changes in expanded clonotypes may potentially have been confounded. Compared with the aged group, the long-lived group had more naive CD4+ T cells, fewer expanded clones and increased TCR diversity, a pattern suggesting age selection. Observed TCR beta diversity correlated strongly with the percentage of naive T cells measured by flow cytometry. Estimates of total diversity from one million sequenced T cells were regarded as lower bounds and underestimates. As age increased, observed TCR beta diversity per million T cells dropped in a roughly linear way, and a significant reduction was already evident by age 40. Bulk unsorted PBMC profiling prevented conclusive comparison of naive and antigen-experienced compartments.

A word on this clonotype: The antigen it binds to is not known. Base quality data are lacking; no much larger clone is found one base away.

The donors were roughly 38 Caucasian individuals from Russia, aged 6 to 90 years, who were systemically healthy. Around 10 milliliters of peripheral blood were drawn from each donor into EDTA-treated Vacutainer tubes. Ficoll-Paque density-gradient centrifugation was used to isolate PBMCs, with at least 7 million obtained per sample. Trizol reagent was used to extract total RNA from PBMCs, with at least 6 micrograms per sample. Naive CD45RAhigh/CD27high T cell percentages were measured by flow cytometry on a PBMC aliquot from every donor. Library preparation employed 5' RACE. The listed sequencing device is Illumina HiSeq 2500. A second PCR of about 6 to 12 cycles was performed with a sample-barcoded 5' primer and a J-beta primer mix. Each TCR beta cDNA molecule received a unique molecular identifier from a template-switch 5' adaptor carrying 12 random nucleotides. At least 2.5 million CDR3-containing paired-end reads were obtained from each sample. The Mint cDNA synthesis kit, primed by a TRBC-specific oligonucleotide, was used to synthesize first-strand cDNA from all RNA. After uracil-DNA glycosylase treatment, a first 18-cycle PCR used universal primers M1SS and BC2_uni_R on all cDNA. Processing in the source paper ran as follows. For normalization, 1 million high-quality reads were randomly selected from each sample, with every read carrying a distinct molecular identifier. Reads sharing molecular identifiers were discarded rather than binned into consensus sequences. MiTCR, run with a Q25 quality threshold and the strictest error-elimination algorithm, handled CDR3 identification, clonotype clustering and error correction. A nonparametric unseen species model with Euler transformation was used to estimate a lower bound on total TCR beta diversity. TCRdb itself trimmed the public reads at Q25 with fastp, ran MiXCR and retained productive beta chains. Rows merge per CDR3 protein into single entries with the most common DNA and genes. The V and J calls come from TCRdb's annotation, not from the publication. Recorded for this sample are about 1,400,000 distinct CDR3 sequences; around 39% of them occurred a single time. The ten most abundant clones make up around 8% of the sample.

The clonotype was recovered from a woman in her late teens or twenties in good health. The sequencing sample was made of blood.

The CDR3 in this case is CSARPSPQETQYF. The base sequence is TGCAGTGCTAGACCCAGTCCCCAAGAGACCCAGTACTTC. The chain employs TRBV20-1 and TRBJ2-5; confidence is insufficient to name the D gene. V gives up 2 bases and J gives up 1 base, and the segment between their germline ends measures 8 bases. The CDR3 runs 13 amino acids, cysteine and phenylalanine included. The kept DNA is CDR3 alone, 39 bases in frame from the first base. CDR1 DFQATT and CDR2 SNEGSKA are derived from the germline V gene (reference sequence).